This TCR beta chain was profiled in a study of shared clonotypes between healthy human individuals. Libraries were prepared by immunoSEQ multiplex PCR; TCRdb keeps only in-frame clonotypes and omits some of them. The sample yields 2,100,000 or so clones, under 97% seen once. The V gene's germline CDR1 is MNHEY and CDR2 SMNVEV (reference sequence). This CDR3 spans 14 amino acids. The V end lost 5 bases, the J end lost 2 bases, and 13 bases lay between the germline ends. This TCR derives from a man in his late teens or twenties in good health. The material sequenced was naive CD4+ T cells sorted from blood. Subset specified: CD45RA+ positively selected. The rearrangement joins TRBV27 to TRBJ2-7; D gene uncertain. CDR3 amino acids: CASSPRKTAYEQYF. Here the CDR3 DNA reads TGTGCCAGCAGTCCAAGGAAAACAGCCTACGAGCAGTACTTC.